A selection of T cell receptor beta chains follows, all from one sample in a study of T-cell reconstitution after alpha-beta-depleted transplantation in children. TCRdb re-derived calls from the PCR reads in MiXCR, one entry per CDR3 protein. The repertoire consists of under 300,000 distinct CDR3 sequences, with under 14% occurring once and the leading ten covering around 20%. The sequences come from peripheral blood, collected 180 days after TCRalphabeta/CD19-depleted stem cell transplant. The receptors come from a male patient between 2 and 9 years old who had a stem cell transplant for chronic granulomatous disease, so the T cells may come from the graft donor. Each CDR3 is given with its conserved first and last residue. Each record gives: clone size, V gene, D gene, J gene, CDR3 protein, CDR3 DNA. A D gene is named only where the DNA matches it firmly. Clone size appears in some rows only: once, few, many, or a class for an expanded clone.

size: many; V: TRBV5-1; D: -; J: TRBJ1-1; CDR3: CASSLAGARGAFF; DNA: TGCGCCAGCAGCTTGGCCGGGGCTCGAGGGGCTTTCTTT
size: -; V: TRBV6-1; D: -; J: TRBJ2-7; CDR3: CASSEGSSFNFSSYEQYF; DNA: TGTGCCAGCAGTGAAGGGAGTAGCTTCAACTTTAGCTCCTACGAGCAGTACTTC
size: many; V: TRBV29-1; D: TRBD1; J: TRBJ1-2; CDR3: CSVEVIAWDRSLNYGYTF; DNA: TGCAGCGTTGAAGTCATCGCGTGGGACAGAAGTCTTAACTATGGCTACACCTTC
size: many; V: TRBV29-1; D: -; J: TRBJ1-2; CDR3: CSVEGLNYTF; DNA: TGCAGCGTTGAGGGACTCAACTACACCTTC
size: many; V: TRBV5-1; D: -; J: TRBJ2-1; CDR3: CASSLTSRDEQFF; DNA: TGCGCCAGCAGCTTGACTAGCCGCGATGAGCAGTTCTTC
size: -; V: TRBV12-3/TRBV12-4; D: -; J: TRBJ1-5; CDR3: CASSFSSQPQHF; DNA: TGTGCCAGCAGTTTTAGCAGTCAGCCCCAGCATTTT
size: many; V: TRBV7-9; D: -; J: TRBJ2-5; CDR3: CASSEYQETQYF; DNA: TGTGCCAGCTCTGAGTACCAAGAGACCCAGTACTTC
size: -; V: TRBV18; D: -; J: TRBJ1-5; CDR3: CASSQSENQPQHF; DNA: TGTGCCAGCTCCCAGTCGGAGAATCAGCCCCAGCATTTT
size: many; V: TRBV5-1; D: TRBD1; J: TRBJ2-7; CDR3: CASSGPGQGSEQYF; DNA: TGCGCCAGCAGCGGCCCGGGACAGGGTTCCGAGCAGTACTTC
size: many; V: TRBV7-6; D: -; J: TRBJ2-5; CDR3: CASSTMDGQETQYF; DNA: TGTGCCAGCAGCACCATGGACGGCCAAGAGACCCAGTACTTC
size: -; V: TRBV20-1; D: -; J: TRBJ1-5; CDR3: CSARTGLYSNQPQHF; DNA: TGCAGTGCTAGGACAGGCCTCTATAGCAATCAGCCCCAGCATTTT
size: once; V: TRBV30; D: TRBD1; J: TRBJ1-2; CDR3: CAWSSPPGQKGRFYGYTF; DNA: TGTGCCTGGAGTAGCCCGCCGGGACAGAAAGGAAGATTCTATGGCTACACCTTC
size: few; V: TRBV12-3/TRBV12-4; D: TRBD2; J: TRBJ2-7; CDR3: CASRKRGDSSYEQYF; DNA: TGTGCCAGCAGAAAGCGGGGGGACTCATCCTACGAGCAGTACTTC
size: many; V: TRBV20-1; D: -; J: TRBJ1-5; CDR3: CSASRGASNQPQHF; DNA: TGCAGTGCCTCGCGCGGGGCCAGCAATCAGCCCCAGCATTTT
size: many; V: TRBV29-1; D: TRBD2; J: TRBJ2-1; CDR3: CSVEWRESSYNEQFF; DNA: TGCAGCGTTGAGTGGCGGGAGAGCTCCTACAATGAGCAGTTCTTC
size: few; V: TRBV7-9; D: TRBD2; J: TRBJ2-2; CDR3: CASSSLTSGSGELFF; DNA: TGTGCCAGCAGCTCCCTCACTAGCGGGAGCGGGGAGCTGTTTTTT
size: few; V: TRBV7-9; D: -; J: TRBJ2-7; CDR3: CASSLRDGKYEQYF; DNA: TGTGCCAGCAGCTTAAGAGACGGGAAGTACGAGCAGTACTTC
size: many; V: TRBV12-3/TRBV12-4; D: -; J: TRBJ2-3; CDR3: CASSLRRGPHDTQYF; DNA: TGTGCCAGCAGTTTAAGGCGGGGGCCCCATGATACGCAGTATTTT
size: many; V: TRBV7-9; D: TRBD2; J: TRBJ2-4; CDR3: CASSILAGGPGAKNIQYF; DNA: TGTGCCAGCAGCATACTAGCGGGAGGGCCGGGGGCCAAAAACATTCAGTACTTC
size: many; V: TRBV18; D: TRBD2; J: TRBJ2-7; CDR3: CASSPVGLAGYEQYF; DNA: TGTGCCAGCTCACCCGTGGGACTAGCAGGGTACGAGCAGTACTTC
size: many; V: TRBV20-1; D: TRBD2; J: TRBJ2-2; CDR3: CSARRPVGLAGEGTGELFF; DNA: TGCAGTGCTAGGCGGCCCGTGGGACTAGCGGGAGAAGGCACCGGGGAGCTGTTTTTT
size: many; V: TRBV7-2; D: -; J: TRBJ1-6; CDR3: CASSLEGVDYNSPLHF; DNA: TGTGCCAGCAGCTTGGAAGGGGTGGACTACAATTCACCCCTCCACTTT
size: many; V: TRBV10-2; D: -; J: TRBJ1-1; CDR3: CATRAGNTEAFF; DNA: TGCGCCACCCGGGCGGGGAACACTGAAGCTTTCTTT
size: -; V: TRBV6-1; D: -; J: TRBJ2-2; CDR3: CASSINTGELFF; DNA: TGTGCCAGCAGCATTAACACCGGGGAGCTGTTTTTT
size: few; V: TRBV28; D: -; J: TRBJ2-6; CDR3: CASSRPERSSGANVLTF; DNA: TGTGCCAGCAGTCGCCCCGAGAGGTCCTCCGGGGCCAACGTCCTGACTTTT
size: many; V: TRBV6-2/TRBV6-3; D: -; J: TRBJ1-1; CDR3: CASSYAGAAFF; DNA: TGTGCCAGCAGTTATGCCGGGGCAGCTTTCTTT
size: many; V: TRBV12-3/TRBV12-4; D: -; J: TRBJ2-7; CDR3: CASSFHRLGTPSEQYF; DNA: TGTGCCAGCAGTTTCCATCGCCTTGGGACTCCCTCCGAGCAGTACTTC
size: many; V: TRBV28; D: -; J: TRBJ2-1; CDR3: CATHGANYNEQFF; DNA: TGTGCCACCCATGGGGCCAATTACAATGAGCAGTTCTTC
size: many; V: TRBV5-4; D: -; J: TRBJ2-3; CDR3: CASSLNPDSSTDTQYF; DNA: TGTGCCAGCAGCCTAAACCCGGACAGTAGCACAGATACGCAGTATTTT
size: many; V: TRBV7-6; D: TRBD2; J: TRBJ2-6; CDR3: CASSLAPLAGGPTGANVLTF; DNA: TGTGCCAGCAGCTTAGCGCCCCTAGCGGGAGGGCCTACTGGGGCCAACGTCCTGACTTTC
size: many; V: TRBV5-1; D: -; J: TRBJ1-1; CDR3: CASSLVGGSVLNTEAFF; DNA: TGCGCCAGCAGCTTGGTGGGGGGGTCGGTATTGAACACTGAAGCTTTCTTT
size: many; V: TRBV7-9; D: TRBD2; J: TRBJ2-3; CDR3: CASSWGLAGAPDTQYF; DNA: TGTGCCAGCAGCTGGGGACTAGCGGGAGCCCCAGATACGCAGTATTTT
size: -; V: TRBV3-1; D: -; J: TRBJ1-2; CDR3: CASSQVVGKSGYTF; DNA: TGTGCCAGCAGCCAAGTGGTGGGGAAGAGTGGCTACACCTTC
size: -; V: TRBV5-4; D: TRBD2; J: TRBJ2-5; CDR3: CASSFNPKREETQYF; DNA: TGTGCCAGCAGCTTTAACCCGAAGCGGGAGGAGACCCAGTACTTC
size: many; V: TRBV15; D: TRBD2; J: TRBJ2-7; CDR3: CATSRSTLAGAYEQYF; DNA: TGTGCCACCAGCAGATCAACACTAGCGGGAGCCTACGAGCAGTACTTC
size: many; V: TRBV3-1; D: -; J: TRBJ2-5; CDR3: CASSQGPSVGETQYF; DNA: TGTGCCAGCAGCCAAGGGCCTAGCGTGGGGGAGACCCAGTACTTC
size: many; V: TRBV5-5; D: -; J: TRBJ2-5; CDR3: CASSLGAGFTETQYF; DNA: TGTGCCAGCAGCTTGGGGGCGGGTTTTACAGAGACCCAGTACTTC
size: many; V: TRBV20-1; D: -; J: TRBJ2-3; CDR3: CSPLGRSTDTQYF; DNA: TGCAGTCCCCTGGGGCGGAGCACAGATACGCAGTATTTT